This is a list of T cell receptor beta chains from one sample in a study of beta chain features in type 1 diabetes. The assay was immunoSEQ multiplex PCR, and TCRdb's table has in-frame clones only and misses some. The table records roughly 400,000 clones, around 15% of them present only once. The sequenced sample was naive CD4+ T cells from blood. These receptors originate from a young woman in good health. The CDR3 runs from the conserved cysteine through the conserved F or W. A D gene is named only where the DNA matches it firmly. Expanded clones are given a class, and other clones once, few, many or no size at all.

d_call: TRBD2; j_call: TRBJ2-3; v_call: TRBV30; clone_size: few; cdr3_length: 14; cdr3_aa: CAWSWGGSTDTQYF; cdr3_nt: TGTGCCTGGAGTTGGGGAGGGAGCACAGATACGCAGTATTTT
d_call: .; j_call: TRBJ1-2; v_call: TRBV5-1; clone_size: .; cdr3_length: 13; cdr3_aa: CASSLEQGYGYTF; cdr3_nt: TGCGCCAGCAGCTTGGAACAGGGCTATGGCTACACCTTC
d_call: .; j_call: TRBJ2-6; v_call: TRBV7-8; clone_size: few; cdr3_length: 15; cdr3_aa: CASSFKLAGANVLTF; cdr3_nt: TGTGCCAGCAGCTTTAAGCTCGCGGGGGCCAACGTCCTGACTTTC
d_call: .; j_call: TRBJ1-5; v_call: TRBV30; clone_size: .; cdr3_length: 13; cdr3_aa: CAWSVQDQSPQHF; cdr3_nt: TGTGCCTGGAGTGTACAGGACCAATCGCCCCAGCATTTT
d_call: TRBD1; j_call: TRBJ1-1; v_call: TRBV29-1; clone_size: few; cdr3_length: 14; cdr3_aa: CSVVRGQRNTEAFF; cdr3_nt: TGCAGCGTTGTCCGGGGACAGAGGAACACTGAAGCTTTCTTT
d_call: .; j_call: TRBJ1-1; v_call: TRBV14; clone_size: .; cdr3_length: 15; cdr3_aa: CASSQDQARGAEAFF; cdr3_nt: TGTGCCAGCAGCCAAGATCAGGCTCGGGGGGCTGAAGCTTTCTTT
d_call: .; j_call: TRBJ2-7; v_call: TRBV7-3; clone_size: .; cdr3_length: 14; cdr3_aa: CASSLGGAGYEQYF; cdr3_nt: TGTGCCAGCAGCTTAGGGGGCGCGGGTTACGAGCAGTACTTC
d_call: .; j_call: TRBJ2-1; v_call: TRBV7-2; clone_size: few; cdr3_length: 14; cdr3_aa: CASSLGSVYNEQFF; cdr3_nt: TGTGCCAGCAGCTTAGGTAGCGTGTACAATGAGCAGTTCTTC
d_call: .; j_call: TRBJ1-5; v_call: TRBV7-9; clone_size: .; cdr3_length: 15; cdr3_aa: CASSLSQGKGEPQHF; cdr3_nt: TGTGCCAGCAGCTTGTCACAGGGAAAAGGGGAGCCCCAGCATTTT
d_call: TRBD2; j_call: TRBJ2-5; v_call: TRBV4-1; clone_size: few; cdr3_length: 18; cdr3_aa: CASSQDPTSGRVQETQYF; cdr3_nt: TGCGCCAGCAGCCAAGATCCGACTAGCGGGAGAGTACAAGAGACCCAGTACTTC
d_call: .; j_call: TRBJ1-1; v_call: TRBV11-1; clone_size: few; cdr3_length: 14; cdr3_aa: CASSSRQANTEAFF; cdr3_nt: TGTGCCAGCAGCAGCCGACAGGCGAACACTGAAGCTTTCTTT
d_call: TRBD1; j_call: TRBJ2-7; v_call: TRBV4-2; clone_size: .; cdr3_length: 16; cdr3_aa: CASSHRGTGPRYEQYF; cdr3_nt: TGTGCCAGCAGCCACCGCGGGACAGGCCCCCGCTACGAGCAGTACTTC
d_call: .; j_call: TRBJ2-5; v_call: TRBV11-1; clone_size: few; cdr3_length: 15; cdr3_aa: CASSQGSGGQETQYF; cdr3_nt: TGTGCCAGCAGCCAAGGAAGCGGAGGTCAAGAGACCCAGTACTTC
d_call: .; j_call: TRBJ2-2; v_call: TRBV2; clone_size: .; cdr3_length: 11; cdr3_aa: CASRGTGELFF; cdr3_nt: TGTGCCAGTCGGGGGACCGGGGAGCTGTTTTTT
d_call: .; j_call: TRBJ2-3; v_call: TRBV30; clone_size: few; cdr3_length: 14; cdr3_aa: CAWAAPTGTDTQYF; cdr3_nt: TGTGCCTGGGCGGCACCAACCGGCACAGATACGCAGTATTTT
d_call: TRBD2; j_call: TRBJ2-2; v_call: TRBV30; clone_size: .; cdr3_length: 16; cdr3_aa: CAWRGGLAGAIGELFF; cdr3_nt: TGTGCCTGGAGAGGAGGACTAGCGGGAGCGATCGGGGAGCTGTTTTTT
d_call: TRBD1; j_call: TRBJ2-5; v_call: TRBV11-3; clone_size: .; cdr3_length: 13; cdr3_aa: CASRGQAGETQYF; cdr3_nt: TGTGCCAGCAGGGGACAGGCGGGAGAGACCCAGTACTTC
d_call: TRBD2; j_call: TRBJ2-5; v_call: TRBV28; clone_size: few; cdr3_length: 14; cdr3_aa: CASSLSTSEETQYF; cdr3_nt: TGTGCCAGCAGTTTATCCACTAGCGAAGAGACCCAGTACTTC
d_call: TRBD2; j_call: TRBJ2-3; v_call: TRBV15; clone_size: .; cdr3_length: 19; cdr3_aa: CATSRETEGLAGFRDTQYF; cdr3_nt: TGTGCCACCAGCAGAGAAACGGAAGGACTAGCGGGATTTAGGGATACGCAGTATTTT
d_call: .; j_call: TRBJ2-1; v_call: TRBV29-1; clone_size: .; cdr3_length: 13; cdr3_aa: CSVRGLTNNEQFF; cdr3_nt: TGCAGCGTTAGGGGCCTAACCAACAATGAGCAGTTCTTC
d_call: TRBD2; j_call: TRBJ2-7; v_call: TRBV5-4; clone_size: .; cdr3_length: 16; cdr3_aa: CASSLVGLAGLVEQYF; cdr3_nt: TGTGCCAGCAGCTTGGTTGGGCTAGCGGGATTGGTCGAGCAGTACTTC
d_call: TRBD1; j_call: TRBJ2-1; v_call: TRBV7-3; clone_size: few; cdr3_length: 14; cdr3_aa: CASSLDRGHNEQFF; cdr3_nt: TGTGCCAGCAGCTTGGACAGGGGGCATAATGAGCAGTTCTTC